This T cell receptor beta chain derives from a study of blood T cell repertoires in COVID-19. Assay: immunoSEQ multiplex PCR; the TCRdb copy retains only in-frame clones and omits some. The repertoire holds 110,000 or so clones, more than 70% seen once, with roughly 8.4% in the top ten. This CDR3 is 13 amino acids long. V was clipped by 4 bases and J by 4 bases, with 11 bases between them. Germline lookup yields CDR1 SGDLS and CDR2 YYNGEE. Sequenced sample: peripheral blood. The chain couples TRBV9 to TRBJ1-2; D perhaps matches TRBD1 (5 bases). The receptor was isolated from a woman in her 70s who had recovered from COVID-19. CDR3 nucleotides: TGTGCCAGCAGCCCAGGGAGGGCCTATGGCTACACCTTC. This gives the protein CASSPGRAYGYTF.